This T cell receptor beta chain appears in the sequencing data of a study of shared clonotypes between healthy human individuals. General observations from the study: Against clonotypes common to all four donors, non-shared ones had lower generation probabilities.

Produced via immunoSEQ multiplex PCR; TCRdb's table is partial and in-frame only. The repertoire holds approximately 1,500,000 clones, with roughly 97% as singletons. In the case of this clone: As yet, its antigen is unknown.

There are 12 residues in the CDR3. Looked up from germline, CDR1 is GTSNPN and CDR2 is SVGIG (reference sequence). V dropped 4 bases and J dropped 10 bases, with 15 bases sitting between them. Specimen: naive CD4+ T cells sorted from blood. The subset here: CD45RA+ positively selected. The V gene is TRBV30, the J gene TRBJ2-3; maybe TRBD1 (5 bases). The sequence was obtained from a man between 25 and 39 years old in good health. CDR3 DNA: TGTGCCTGGACAACAGGTGTTTTGGCGCAGTATTTT. Its translation: CAWTTGVLAQYF.